These 11 T cell receptor beta chains were all obtained from the same sample, sequenced in a study of technical replicates of blood from a few donors. The data were produced by immunoSEQ multiplex PCR, yet TCRdb's version contains in-frame clones alone and is incomplete. Here the sample spans approximately 73,000 clones, more than 85% being singletons. The sequenced sample was T cells isolated from PBMCs. All receptors come from a human donor in good health.

V and J are TRBV28 and TRBJ2-1, with 8 bases fitting TRBD2. The germline gives CDR1 MDHEN, CDR2 SYDVKM. The CDR3 runs to 14 residues. V was pared by 6 bases and J by 8 bases, with 9 bases of the junction left unmatched. Here the CDR3 reads CASRGERERDEQFF. DNA of the CDR3: TGTGCCAGCAGGGGGGAGCGGGAGAGGGATGAGCAGTTCTTC.

This sequence joins TRBV14 and TRBJ2-7; D is possibly TRBD1 (6 bases). Trimming took off 5 bases at V and 9 bases at J, with 14 bases between the two ends. CDR3 length: 12 amino acids. Per germline, CDR1 SGHDN and CDR2 FVKESK. The DNA for the CDR3 is TGTGCCAGCAGCAAAGGACAGCACGGGCAGTACTTC. Amino acid sequence: CASSKGQHGQYF.

This clone appeared a single time. CDR3 in amino acids: CASSWTGELYTQYF. CDR3 DNA: TGTGCCAGCAGTTGGACGGGAGAACTCTATACGCAGTATTTT. The chain is built from TRBV2 and TRBJ2-3, with a weak D call TRBD2 (6 bases). The CDR3 is 14 amino acids. Trimming removed 5 bases from V and 7 bases from J, with 16 bases in between. The germline V gene encodes CDR1 SNHLY and CDR2 FYNNEI. The variable domain in full, with the rest retrieved from reference TRBV2 and TRBJ2-3, is EPEVTQTPSHQVTQMGQEVILRCVPISNHLYFYWYRQILGQKVEFLVSFYNNEISEKSEIFDDQFSVERPDGSNFTLKIRSTKLEDSAMYFCASSWTGELYTQYFGPGTRLTVL.

V and J are TRBV6-1 and TRBJ2-7; 10 bases are shared with TRBD1. Trimming cost V 3 bases and J 1 base; bases outside gene matches: 6. The germline CDR1 and CDR2 sequences are MNHNS and SASEGT. CDR3 size: 16 residues. The DNA for the CDR3 is TGTGCCAGCAGTGAGCCGACAGGGGGCTATTCCTACGAGCAGTACTTC. Translation gives CASSEPTGGYSYEQYF.

The rearrangement links TRBV12-5 to TRBJ2-7; D gene ambiguous. CDR1 and CDR2 from the germline V gene are LGHNT and FRNRAP. V lost 2 bases and J lost 8, with 16 bases in between. The CDR3 is 14 amino acids. CDR3 loop: CASGLSRLPSQQYF. The CDR3, as DNA: TGTGCTAGTGGTTTGTCCAGACTGCCCTCGCAGCAGTACTTC.

The V call is TRBV29-1, the J call TRBJ2-5, with D uncertain. Germline V lookup: CDR1 SQVTM, CDR2 ANQGSEA. The CDR3 runs 13 residues. The V end lost 5 bases, the J end lost 1 base, and 11 bases lay between the germline ends. The CDR3 bases are TGCAGCGTTAAAGGTCGACTCCAAGAGACCCAGTACTTC. Residues: CSVKGRLQETQYF.

The chain couples TRBV11-3 to TRBJ1-5; 7 nucleotides line up with TRBD1. The CDR3 spans 14 residues. V lost 4 bases, J lost 4 bases, and 4 bases stayed unmatched. Germline CDR1 reads SGHNT; CDR2 reads YENEEA. The CDR3 nucleotides are TGTGCCAGCAGCTCCCGGGACAGAAATCAGCCCCAGCATTTT. Translated: CASSSRDRNQPQHF.

V usage is TRBV5-1 and J usage is TRBJ1-1; D is undetermined. From germline, CDR1 is SGHRS and CDR2 YFSETQ. CDR3 length equals 13 residues. V was shortened by 4 bases and J by 2 bases, with 9 bases between the two germline ends. The DNA for the CDR3 is TGCGCCAGCAGCGAACAGATCAACACTGAAGCTTTCTTT. It translates to CASSEQINTEAFF.

The chain links TRBV28 to TRBJ2-3; TRBD2 might be the D (6 bases). In germline, CDR1 is MDHEN, CDR2 SYDVKM. The V end was cut by 10 bases, the J end by 2 bases, with 16 bases between. The CDR3 runs 14 residues. The CDR3 DNA sequence: TGTGCCACCAGGGACGGGACTTACACAGATACGCAGTATTTT. This sequence encodes CATRDGTYTDTQYF. The whole variable domain, remainder taken from reference TRBV28 and TRBJ2-3, is DVKVTQSSRYLVKRTGEKVFLECVQDMDHENMFWYRQDPGLGLRLIYFSYDVKMKEKGDIPEGYSVSREKKERFSLILESASTNQTSMYLCATRDGTYTDTQYFGPGTRLTVL.

The gene calls are TRBV5-1 and TRBJ2-7; 7 positions agree with TRBD2. After removal of 0 bases from V and 3 bases from J, the junction contained 6 bases not matched to a gene. This CDR3 region has 15 residues. Germline V gene sequence: CDR1 SGHRS, CDR2 YFSETQ. In DNA, the CDR3 is TGCGCCAGCAGCTTGGGGCTAGCGGCTTACTACGAGCAGTACTTC. It encodes CASSLGLAAYYEQYF.

The rearrangement uses TRBV11-3 and TRBJ2-2; possible D gene TRBD1, 6 bases. V was cut by 6 bases and J by 3 bases, with 14 bases left in between. There are 15 residues in the CDR3. CDR1 and CDR2 (germline): SGHNT, YENEEA. The CDR3, as DNA: TGTGCCAGCAGTCACCGGGACATACACACCGGGGAGCTGTTTTTT. This codes for CASSHRDIHTGELFF.